Listed below are T cell receptor beta chains from one sample, sequenced in a study of shared clonotypes between healthy human individuals. Generated by immunoSEQ multiplex PCR, the TCRdb table keeps only in-frame clones and is missing some. The data contain about 1.5 million clones, nearly 99% of them singletons. The sequenced material came from naive CD4+ T cells sorted from blood. The receptors come from a man aged 30-40 years in good health. CDR3s include the opening cysteine and the closing phenylalanine or tryptophan. D genes are given only for firm matches. The size field is filled for only some rows; it gives once, few, many or a size class.

j_gene: TRBJ1-2
d_gene: -
abundance: -
v_gene: TRBV6-5
CDR3nt: TGTGCCAGCAGTTTAGGTGACTACTATGGCTACACCTTC
CDR3aa: CASSLGDYYGYTF

j_gene: TRBJ1-1
d_gene: -
abundance: -
v_gene: TRBV7-6
CDR3nt: TGTGCCAGCAGCTCTCACCTGAACACTGAAGCTTTCTTT
CDR3aa: CASSSHLNTEAFF

j_gene: TRBJ1-3
d_gene: TRBD1
abundance: -
v_gene: TRBV19
CDR3nt: TGTGCCAGTAGACTGACCGGGACAGGATACTCTGGAAACACCATATATTTT
CDR3aa: CASRLTGTGYSGNTIYF

j_gene: TRBJ1-3
d_gene: -
abundance: -
v_gene: TRBV30
CDR3nt: TGTGCCTGGAGTGTATCCTTGTCTGGAAACACCATATATTTT
CDR3aa: CAWSVSLSGNTIYF

j_gene: TRBJ2-2
d_gene: -
abundance: -
v_gene: TRBV5-1
CDR3nt: TGCGCCAGCGCCGACAGGAAGAACACCGGGGAGCTGTTTTTT
CDR3aa: CASADRKNTGELFF

j_gene: TRBJ2-6
d_gene: -
abundance: -
v_gene: TRBV6-5
CDR3nt: TGTGCCAGCAGTTACGCTCCCTCTGGGGCCAACGTCCTGACTTTC
CDR3aa: CASSYAPSGANVLTF

j_gene: TRBJ1-1
d_gene: -
abundance: -
v_gene: TRBV30
CDR3nt: TGTGCCTGGAGTATGGGCCGTAGGAACACTGAAGCTTTCTTT
CDR3aa: CAWSMGRRNTEAFF

j_gene: TRBJ2-5
d_gene: -
abundance: -
v_gene: TRBV7-9
CDR3nt: TGTGCCAGCAGCTTACGCACAGGGCAAGAGACCCAGTACTTC
CDR3aa: CASSLRTGQETQYF

j_gene: TRBJ1-3
d_gene: -
abundance: -
v_gene: TRBV6-5
CDR3nt: TGTGCCAGCAGTTCCGCAGGAGGAAACACCATATATTTT
CDR3aa: CASSSAGGNTIYF

j_gene: TRBJ1-5
d_gene: -
abundance: once
v_gene: TRBV7-3
CDR3nt: TGTGCCAGCAGCTTAACGGGTTCACAGGTTTTAGGATATAGCAATCAGCCCCAGCATTTT
CDR3aa: CASSLTGSQVLGYSNQPQHF

j_gene: TRBJ2-7
d_gene: TRBD1
abundance: once
v_gene: TRBV6-1
CDR3nt: TGTGCCAGCAGGCTGGCGCTACAGGGGAAATACGAGCAGTACTTC
CDR3aa: CASRLALQGKYEQYF

j_gene: TRBJ2-1
d_gene: TRBD2
abundance: once
v_gene: TRBV5-1
CDR3nt: TGCGCCAGCATCCCTAGCGGGAGGGCGGGGCGATGGAGCTCCTACAATGAGCAGTTCTTC
CDR3aa: CASIPSGRAGRWSSYNEQFF

j_gene: TRBJ1-1
d_gene: -
abundance: -
v_gene: TRBV9
CDR3nt: TGTGCCAGCAGCGTAGTCGGGGGGGGCACTGAAGCTTTCTTT
CDR3aa: CASSVVGGGTEAFF

j_gene: TRBJ2-7
d_gene: TRBD2
abundance: -
v_gene: TRBV18
CDR3nt: TGTGCCAGCTCACCAAGACTAGCGGGGACGGGCGAGCAGTACTTC
CDR3aa: CASSPRLAGTGEQYF

j_gene: TRBJ2-1
d_gene: -
abundance: -
v_gene: TRBV19
CDR3nt: TGTGCCAGTAGTAGGTCGGACGCAGCAATAGGAGGTGAGCAGTTCTTC
CDR3aa: CASSRSDAAIGGEQFF